This TCR beta chain is from a study of blood T cell repertoires in COVID-19. Study background: Samples of COVID-19 (acute and convalescent) were obtained from the United States, Italy and Spain. PBMCs, B-cell-depleted T cells, or T cells were the source of the cDNA or gDNA that made up the material.

Germline V gene data show CDR1 as SGHNT and CDR2 as YYREEE (reference sequence). V was clipped by 2 bases and J by 7 bases; unmatched bases: 8. The CDR3 contains 14 residues. The assay was immunoSEQ multiplex PCR, and TCRdb's table has in-frame clones only and misses some. The sample lists some 150,000 clones, over 70% seen once, with approximately 35% in the top ten. The specimen was peripheral blood. The receptor was isolated from a man aged 50-59 years who had recovered from COVID-19. The chain couples TRBV5-4 to TRBJ1-2; 7 bases are a match to TRBD1. The DNA of the CDR3 is TGTGCCAGCAGCTTACAGGGGATCGTCGGTGGCTACACCTTC. Translated: CASSLQGIVGGYTF.